Each of the 15 T cell receptor beta chains below was sequenced from the same sample in a study of shared clonotypes between healthy human individuals (dated by TCRdb to 2020 to 2022). The protocol used for the library was the immunoSEQ multiplex PCR assay. Imported from immuneACCESS, the table was reduced by TCRdb to in-frame sequences with V and J called. These copies leave out some clones; in studies compared against another copy, an unresolved V gene accounts for under half, and the cause of the remainder is not known. The sample contains 2 million to 2.5 million clones, approximately 93% of them found a single time. The ten top clones hold roughly 0.39% of the sample. Sequenced sample: naive CD4+ T cells from PBMCs. The intended sense of this specimen's cell subset or site label: CD45RA+ positively selected. The receptor set was obtained from a young man in good health. Some clones in this sample may be carry-over from other donors' samples.

This clone was detected once. The chain has TRBV5-1 and TRBJ2-3, with D possibly TRBD2 on 5 matching bases. The CDR3 sequence is 17 residues long. Germline CDR1 is SGHRS and CDR2 is YFSETQ. Trimming removed 0 bases from V and 1 base from J, with 15 bases in between. This CDR3 reads CASSLGRSGYGTDTQYF. The CDR3 region has the DNA TGCGCCAGCAGCTTGGGACGGAGCGGCTACGGCACAGATACGCAGTATTTT.

The rearrangement uses TRBV29-1 and TRBJ1-1, with TRBD1 identical over 7 bases. The CDR3 spans 15 residues. The trim removed 7 bases at V and 3 bases at J, leaving 14 bases unmatched. Germline assignment: CDR1 SQVTM and CDR2 ANQGSEA. CDR3 in DNA: TGCAGCGCCGGAAAGGGGGCAAATTCGGACACTGAAGCTTTCTTT. This translates into CSAGKGANSDTEAFF.

The rearrangement joins TRBV4-1 to TRBJ1-5; 7 bases line up with TRBD1. Germline CDR1 MGHRA, CDR2 YSYEKL. Trimming took 4 bases from V and 0 from J; bases not matched to a gene: 9. CDR3 length: 17 residues. CDR3: CASSLLGGGNSNQPQHF. CDR3 coding DNA: TGCGCCAGCAGCCTCCTCGGAGGGGGCAATAGCAATCAGCCCCAGCATTTT.

The CDR3 DNA reads as TGTGCCAGCAGCTTAGAGGCAGGGTGGGACACTGAAGCTTTCTTT. It translates to CASSLEAGWDTEAFF. The V gene is TRBV7-2, the J gene TRBJ1-1; D might be TRBD1 (5 bases). Germline V gene sequence: CDR1 SGHTA, CDR2 FQGNSA. Trimming left V 1 base short and J 3 bases short, with 12 bases between. The CDR3 extends over 15 amino acids.

The CDR3 nucleotides read TGTGCCAGCAGTTTATCGTCCAGCGGAGGCACCCAGTACTTC. Its translation is CASSLSSSGGTQYF. The J gene is TRBJ2-5, the V gene TRBV27, with a tentative D call TRBD2 (5 bases). Germline V gene data show CDR1 as MNHEY and CDR2 as SMNVEV (reference sequence). The CDR3 runs 14 residues. With 0 bases removed from V and 8 bases from J, the gap between germline ends came to 13 bases.

V gene TRBV28 combines with J gene TRBJ2-3, with TRBD1 matching 9 bases. The junction had 8 bases not matched to a gene; V was cut back by 3 bases and J by 1 base. CDR3 length equals 17 residues. Germline values: CDR1 MDHEN, CDR2 SYDVKM. CDR3: CASSFPAGQGGTDTQYF. CDR3 nucleotide sequence: TGTGCCAGCAGTTTTCCCGCGGGACAGGGTGGCACAGATACGCAGTATTTT.

The chain combines TRBV7-2 with TRBJ2-1; TRBD2 is a possible D gene (5 bases). Looked up from germline, CDR1 is SGHTA and CDR2 is FQGNSA. The CDR3 has 13 amino acids. Deletions cut 5 bases from V and 5 bases from J, with 10 bases between. The CDR3 DNA reads as TGTGCCAGCAGCCAACCCGGGAACAATGAGCAGTTCTTC. Its protein product is CASSQPGNNEQFF.

The chain combines TRBV9 with TRBJ2-3, with D possibly TRBD1 on 6 matching bases. The germline V and J ends were trimmed by 4 bases and 0 bases, with 18 bases remaining between them. The germline V gene has CDR1 SGDLS and CDR2 YYNGEE. CDR3 length: 17 amino acids. This chain's CDR3 is CASSPRQGGLSTDTQYF. In DNA form, the CDR3 reads TGTGCCAGCAGCCCAAGGCAAGGGGGTCTTAGCACAGATACGCAGTATTTT. Full variable domain (outside the CDR3, taken from reference TRBV9 and TRBJ2-3): DSGVTQTPKHLITATGQRVTLRCSPRSGDLSVYWYQQSLDQGLQFLIQYYNGEERAKGNILERFSAQQFPDLHSELNLSSLELGDSALYFCASSPRQGGLSTDTQYFGPGTRLTVL.

J is TRBJ1-2 and V is TRBV5-4; D is perhaps TRBD1 (5 bases). Germline V gene lookup returns CDR1 SGHNT and CDR2 YYREEE (reference sequence). The germline V and J ends were trimmed by 3 bases and 8 bases, with 14 bases remaining between them. The CDR3 spans 13 residues. The CDR3 sequence is CASSSFAAGGYTF. CDR3 nucleotide sequence: TGTGCCAGCAGCTCCTTCGCGGCAGGGGGCTACACCTTC.

In this sample, this clone turned up once. Other nucleotide sequences from this sample produce the same CDR3. This chain uses TRBV2 with TRBJ1-1; D remains unclear. Germline CDR1 and CDR2: SNHLY and FYNNEI. This CDR3 comprises 10 residues. Trimming left V 6 bases short and J 2 bases short, with 1 base between. The CDR3 protein is CASRNTEAFF. CDR3 coding DNA: TGTGCCAGCAGAAACACTGAAGCTTTCTTT.

The V call is TRBV5-8, the J call TRBJ1-2; no definite D call. V was cut by 4 bases and J by 2 bases, with 12 bases left in between. Germline values: CDR1 SGHTS, CDR2 YDEGEE. This CDR3 comprises 14 residues. The CDR3 sequence is CASSQLRTNYGYTF. The CDR3 DNA reads as TGTGCCAGCAGCCAACTCAGGACCAACTATGGCTACACCTTC. Full variable domain (missing parts from reference TRBV5-8 and TRBJ1-2): EAGVTQSPTHLIKTRGQQATLRCSPISGHTSVYWYQQALGLGLQFLLWYDEGEERNRGNFPPRFSGRQFPNYSSELNVNALELEDSALYLCASSQLRTNYGYTFGSGTRLTVV.

Details on this clone: This same CDR3 is encoded by further DNA sequences in the sample. V is TRBV5-1 and J is TRBJ2-1, with no clear D. The CDR3 runs to 13 residues. Trimming took off 0 bases at V and 4 bases at J, with 5 bases between the two ends. Per germline, CDR1 SGHRS and CDR2 YFSETQ. CDR3 residues: CASSLGHYNEQFF. CDR3 coding DNA: TGCGCCAGCAGCTTGGGGCATTACAATGAGCAGTTCTTC.

V usage is TRBV2 and J usage is TRBJ2-5; 8 bases are shared with TRBD1. V gave up 7 bases and J gave up 1 base; unmatched junction bases: 5. There are 14 residues in the CDR3. Germline loops: CDR1 SNHLY, CDR2 FYNNEI. The CDR3 sequence: CASNPTGVQETQYF. CDR3 DNA: TGTGCCAGCAACCCGACAGGGGTCCAAGAGACCCAGTACTTC.

V is TRBV6-6 and J is TRBJ1-5; D is undetermined. CDR1 is MNHNY and CDR2 is SVGAGI in the germline V gene (reference sequence). The CDR3 totals 14 residues. V was clipped by 5 bases and J by 2 bases, with 10 bases between them. CDR3 coding DNA: TGTGCCAGCAGTGAGGGTAAGGGCAATCAGCCCCAGCATTTT. Translating it yields CASSEGKGNQPQHF.

The J gene is TRBJ2-3, the V gene TRBV5-4, with D possibly being TRBD1 (5 bases). CDR1 and CDR2 (germline): SGHNT, YYREEE (reference sequence). V was clipped by 1 base and J by 2 bases, with 8 bases between them. This CDR3 is 14 amino acids long. In DNA, the CDR3 is TGTGCCAGCAGCTTGCAGGGTAACACAGATACGCAGTATTTT. This sequence encodes CASSLQGNTDTQYF. The full variable domain, in which reference TRBV5-4 and TRBJ2-3 provide the parts outside the CDR3, is ETGVTQSPTHLIKTRGQQVTLRCSSQSGHNTVSWYQQALGQGPQFIFQYYREEENGRGNFPPRFSGLQFPNYSSELNVNALELDDSALYLCASSLQGNTDTQYFGPGTRLTVL.